One sample yielded the 18 T cell receptor beta chains listed below, sequenced in a study of long-term antiretroviral therapy in people with HIV. Survey-level resolution applied to immunoSEQ assay v3.0. Method: immunoSEQ multiplex PCR; TCRdb's copy keeps in-frame clones and lacks some. The data show about 29,000 clones, about nine tenths seen once. The specimen was unsorted PBMCs, collected 3.2 years before starting antiretroviral therapy. These receptors came from a man between 45 and 60 years old with HIV.

The CDR3 DNA follows: TGTGCCAGCAGTTCAGGGGAAGATAAGCAGTTCTTC. Protein product: CASSSGEDKQFF. This sequence joins TRBV11-3 and TRBJ2-1; tentative D call: TRBD1 (6 bases). Germline lookup yields CDR1 SGHNT and CDR2 YENEEA. The CDR3 length is 12 residues. The germline V and J ends were trimmed by 6 bases and 11 bases, with 14 bases remaining between them. The full variable domain, completed using reference TRBV11-3 and TRBJ2-1, is EAGVVQSPRYKIIEKKQPVAFWCNPISGHNTLYWYLQNLGQGPELLIRYENEEAVDDSQLPKDRFSAERLKGVDSTLKIQPAELGDSAVYLCASSSGEDKQFFGPGTRLTVL.

The rearrangement joins TRBV7-3 to TRBJ2-2; no definite D call. This CDR3 has 15 residues. Germline loops: CDR1 SGHTA, CDR2 FQGTGA. V was cut by 8 bases and J by 2 bases, with 15 bases left in between. The CDR3 sequence is CASVKPELNTGELFF. The CDR3 bases are TGTGCCAGCGTTAAACCGGAACTAAACACCGGGGAGCTGTTTTTT.

J is TRBJ2-2 and V is TRBV18; 8 bases agree with TRBD2. Germline CDR1 is KGHSH and CDR2 is LQKENI. V shed 2 bases, J shed 1 base, and the junction held 3 bases outside the gene matches. CDR3 length equals 16 residues. CDR3 sequence: CASSPLLAGNTGELFF. The CDR3 region has the DNA TGTGCCAGCTCACCATTGCTAGCGGGGAACACCGGGGAGCTGTTTTTT.

The rearrangement uses TRBV10-3 and TRBJ1-5; D not resolved. Trimming removed 5 bases from V and 10 bases from J, with 15 bases in between. The CDR3 runs to 13 residues. The germline V gene has CDR1 ENHRY and CDR2 SYGVKD. CDR3 amino acids: CAISRTDSSPQHF. For the CDR3, the DNA is TGTGCCATCAGTAGGACGGACTCCAGCCCCCAGCATTTT.

CDR3 nucleotide sequence: TGTGCCAGCAGTCGACTAGTCGGGGAGACCCAGTACTTC. This sequence encodes CASSRLVGETQYF. The V and J genes are TRBV27 and TRBJ2-5, with D tentatively TRBD2 (6 bases). The V end was cut by 5 bases, the J end by 5 bases, with 12 bases between. The CDR3 extends over 13 amino acids. Looked up from germline, CDR1 is MNHEY and CDR2 is SMNVEV (reference sequence).

This clone was seen once. The V call is TRBV4-2, the J call TRBJ2-1; 10 bases line up with TRBD2. Germline lookup yields CDR1 LGHNA and CDR2 YNFKEQ. V was clipped by 0 bases and J by 0 bases; unmatched bases: 14. This CDR3 has 21 amino acids. The CDR3 spells CASSQESPLAGRFSSYNEQFF. DNA of the CDR3: TGTGCCAGCAGCCAAGAATCCCCACTAGCGGGAAGGTTTAGCTCCTACAATGAGCAGTTCTTC.

V is TRBV25-1 and J is TRBJ2-7; D is perhaps TRBD1 (5 bases). Trimming left V 5 bases short and J 5 bases short, with 10 bases between. The length of the CDR3 is 12 residues. The V gene's germline CDR1 is MGHDK and CDR2 SYGVNS. The chain's CDR3 is CASSPQGNEQYF. The DNA for the CDR3 is TGTGCCAGCAGTCCCCAGGGAAACGAGCAGTACTTC.

The CDR3 loop reads CASSFMTGDQPQHF. In nucleotides, the CDR3 is TGCGCCAGCAGCTTTATGACCGGCGATCAGCCCCAGCATTTT. The rearrangement joins TRBV5-1 to TRBJ1-5; D not resolved. Trimming shortened V by 2 bases and J by 5 bases, and 11 bases separated the two germline ends. This CDR3 is built from 14 residues. Looked up from germline, CDR1 is SGHRS and CDR2 is YFSETQ.

The chain uses TRBV28 and TRBJ1-2, with unresolved D. V lost 1 base, J lost 0 bases, and 15 bases lay in between. The CDR3 is made up of 17 amino acids. Germline V gene sequence: CDR1 MDHEN, CDR2 SYDVKM. CDR3 sequence (DNA): TGTGCCAGCAGTTTATTTAGAAGCTATGAGGCTAACTATGGCTACACCTTC. Encoded protein: CASSLFRSYEANYGYTF.

The chain carries TRBV6-6 and TRBJ2-5; 7 nucleotides align to TRBD2. Germline V gene lookup returns CDR1 MNHNY and CDR2 SVGAGI (reference sequence). Trimming removed 6 bases from V and 0 bases from J; junction bases left unmatched: 4. This CDR3 is built from 14 residues. DNA of the CDR3: TGTGCCAGCAGGACGGGGGGTCACCAAGAGACCCAGTACTTC. The encoded protein is CASRTGGHQETQYF.

This clone was recorded once. The chain joins TRBV18 to TRBJ1-4; D is ambiguous. Germline loops: CDR1 KGHSH, CDR2 LQKENI. V lost 3 bases and J lost 4, with 15 bases in between. The CDR3 is 16 residues long. Written as DNA, the CDR3 is TGTGCCAGCTCACCGGAGTGGGGTTTAGGTAATGAAAAACTGTTTTTT. Residues: CASSPEWGLGNEKLFF.

The chain has TRBV19 and TRBJ1-5; D is uncertain. V lost 3 bases to trimming and J lost 1 base, with 7 bases between them. Germline CDR1 is LNHDA and CDR2 is SQIVND (reference sequence). The CDR3 loop spans 14 amino acids. The CDR3 nucleotides read TGTGCCAGTAGTATTAAGGTCAGCAATCAGCCCCAGCATTTT. It encodes CASSIKVSNQPQHF.

This clone was detected once. The chain links TRBV6-8 to TRBJ2-1; TRBD2 aligns across 11 bases. Germline lookup yields CDR1 MNHGY and CDR2 SAAAGT. The CDR3 contains 15 residues. V lost 5 bases, J lost 3 bases, and 3 bases stayed unmatched. The CDR3 region is CASSPTSGSYNEQFF. The CDR3 bases are TGTGCCAGCAGTCCCACTAGCGGGAGCTACAATGAGCAGTTCTTC.

The rearrangement joins TRBV5-1 to TRBJ2-7, with D unclear. CDR1 and CDR2 from the germline V gene are SGHRS and YFSETQ. Between the trimmed V and J ends, which lost 4 bases and 7 bases, there was a span of 15 bases. This CDR3 is 13 amino acids long. The CDR3 nucleotides read TGCGCCAGCAGCCTCTTTGGCGCGCAGGAGCAGTACTTC. This sequence encodes CASSLFGAQEQYF.

This clone was seen a few times. The rearrangement uses TRBV9 and TRBJ2-2; TRBD1 might be the D (6 bases). With 4 bases removed from V and 6 bases from J, the gap between germline ends came to 19 bases. The CDR3 is 16 amino acids. Germline V gene data show CDR1 as SGDLS and CDR2 as YYNGEE. The CDR3: CASSQRSGAVAGELFF. The CDR3 DNA sequence: TGTGCCAGCAGCCAGAGGTCAGGGGCGGTCGCCGGGGAGCTGTTTTTT.

V and J are TRBV19 and TRBJ2-3; possibly TRBD1 or TRBD2 for D (5 bases each). Germline assignment: CDR1 LNHDA and CDR2 SQIVND (reference sequence). The CDR3 runs 13 residues. V lost 11 bases to trimming and J lost 4 bases, with 16 bases between them. Here the CDR3 DNA reads TGTGCCGCCTCCTCGGGGCTAGCAGATACGCAGTATTTT. Protein product: CAASSGLADTQYF.

The chain uses TRBV5-6 and TRBJ2-1, with D uncertain. Trimming took 2 bases from V and 8 from J, leaving 11 bases between them. There are 13 residues in the CDR3. CDR1 is SGHDT, CDR2 YYEEEE, per germline. The CDR3 sequence is CASSFAPPDEQFF. CDR3 in DNA: TGTGCCAGCAGCTTCGCTCCCCCCGATGAGCAGTTCTTC.

The chain links TRBV7-2 to TRBJ2-3; 11 nucleotides agree with TRBD2. From germline, CDR1 is SGHTA and CDR2 FQGNSA. The CDR3 extends over 18 amino acids. The trim removed 0 bases at V and 2 bases at J, leaving 7 bases unmatched. In DNA form, the CDR3 reads TGTGCCAGCAGCTTAGCTAGGATACTAGCGGGAGTCACAGATACGCAGTATTTT. It encodes CASSLARILAGVTDTQYF.